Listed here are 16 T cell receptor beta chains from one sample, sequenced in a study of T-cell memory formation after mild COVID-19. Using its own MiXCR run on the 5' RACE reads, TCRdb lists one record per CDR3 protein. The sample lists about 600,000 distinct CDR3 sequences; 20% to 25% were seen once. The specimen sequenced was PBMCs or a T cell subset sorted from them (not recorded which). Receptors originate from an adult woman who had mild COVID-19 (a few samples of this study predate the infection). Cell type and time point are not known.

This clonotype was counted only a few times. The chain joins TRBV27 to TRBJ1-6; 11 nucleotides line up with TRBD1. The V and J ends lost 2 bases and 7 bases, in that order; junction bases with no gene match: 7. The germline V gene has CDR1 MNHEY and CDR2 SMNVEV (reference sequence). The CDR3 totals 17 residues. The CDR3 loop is CASSLGDRGVKNSPLHF. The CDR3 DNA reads TGTGCCAGCAGTTTAGGGGACAGGGGGGTGAAGAATTCACCCCTCCACTTT.

CDR3: CSGGTSGIYNEQFF. For the CDR3, the DNA is TGCAGCGGAGGGACTAGCGGGATCTACAATGAGCAGTTCTTC. The chain is built from TRBV29-1 and TRBJ2-1; 13 nucleotides line up with TRBD2. V was pared by 7 bases and J by 3 bases, with 3 bases of the junction left unmatched. Germline values: CDR1 SQVTM, CDR2 ANQGSEA. This CDR3 spans 14 amino acids.

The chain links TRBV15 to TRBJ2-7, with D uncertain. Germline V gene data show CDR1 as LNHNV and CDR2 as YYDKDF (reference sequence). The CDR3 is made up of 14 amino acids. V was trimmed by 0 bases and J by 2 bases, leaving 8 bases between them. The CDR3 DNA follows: TGTGCCACCAGCAGAGATGTGGGAACCTACGAGCAGTACTTC. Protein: CATSRDVGTYEQYF. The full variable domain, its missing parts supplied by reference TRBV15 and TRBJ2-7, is DAMVIQNPRYQVTQFGKPVTLSCSQTLNHNVMYWYQQKSSQAPKLLFHYYDKDFNNEADTPDNFQSRRPNTSFCFLDIRSPGLGDTAMYLCATSRDVGTYEQYFGPGTRLTVT.

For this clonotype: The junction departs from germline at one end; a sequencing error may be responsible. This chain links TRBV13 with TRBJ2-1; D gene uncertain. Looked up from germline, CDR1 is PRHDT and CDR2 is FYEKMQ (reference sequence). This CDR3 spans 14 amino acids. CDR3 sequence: CASSLGLQGNEEFF. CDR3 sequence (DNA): TGTGCCAGCAGCTTAGGCCTTCAAGGGAATGAGGAGTTCTTC.

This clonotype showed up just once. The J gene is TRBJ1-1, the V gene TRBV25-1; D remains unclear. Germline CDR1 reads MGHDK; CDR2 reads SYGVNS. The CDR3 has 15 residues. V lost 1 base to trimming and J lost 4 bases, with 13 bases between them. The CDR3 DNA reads TGTGCCAGCAGTGAATTTGGGGTGCGGGGCACTGAAGCTTTCTTT. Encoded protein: CASSEFGVRGTEAFF.

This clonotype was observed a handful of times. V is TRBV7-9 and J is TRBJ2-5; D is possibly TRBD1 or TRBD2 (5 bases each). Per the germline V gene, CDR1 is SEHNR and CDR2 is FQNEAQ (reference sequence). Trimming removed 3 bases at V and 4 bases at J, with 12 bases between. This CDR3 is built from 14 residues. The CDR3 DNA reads TGTGCCAGCAGCTTGGTATCTGGGACAGAGACCCAGTACTTC. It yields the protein CASSLVSGTETQYF.

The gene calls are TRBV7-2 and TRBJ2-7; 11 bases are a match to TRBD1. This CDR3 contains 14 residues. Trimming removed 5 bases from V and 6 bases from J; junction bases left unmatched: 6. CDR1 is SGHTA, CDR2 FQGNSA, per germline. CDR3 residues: CASSQWTGGSEQYF. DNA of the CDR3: TGTGCCAGCAGCCAGTGGACAGGGGGCAGCGAGCAGTACTTC.

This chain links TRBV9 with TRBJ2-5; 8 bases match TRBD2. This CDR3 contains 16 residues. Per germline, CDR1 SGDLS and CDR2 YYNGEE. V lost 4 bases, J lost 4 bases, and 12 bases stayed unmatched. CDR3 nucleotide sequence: TGTGCCAGCAGCTACCAAGCGGGAGTAGGACGAGAGACCCAGTACTTC. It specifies CASSYQAGVGRETQYF.

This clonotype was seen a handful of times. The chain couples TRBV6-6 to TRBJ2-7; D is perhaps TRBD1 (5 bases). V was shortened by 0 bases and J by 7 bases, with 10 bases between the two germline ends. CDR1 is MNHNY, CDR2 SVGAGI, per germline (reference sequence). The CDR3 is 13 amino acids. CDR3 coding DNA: TGTGCCAGCAGTTACTCAGAATCAGGGGAGCAGTACTTC. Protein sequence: CASSYSESGEQYF.

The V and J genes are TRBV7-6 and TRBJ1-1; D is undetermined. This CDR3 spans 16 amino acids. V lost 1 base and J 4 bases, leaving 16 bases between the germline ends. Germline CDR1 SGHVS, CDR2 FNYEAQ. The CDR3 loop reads CASSLGEAGSGTEAFF. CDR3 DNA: TGTGCCAGCAGCTTAGGGGAGGCAGGCTCGGGCACTGAAGCTTTCTTT.

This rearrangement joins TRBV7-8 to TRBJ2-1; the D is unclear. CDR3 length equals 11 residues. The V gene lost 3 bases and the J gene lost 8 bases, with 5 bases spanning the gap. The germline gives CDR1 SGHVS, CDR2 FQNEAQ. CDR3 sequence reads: CASSLLHEQFF. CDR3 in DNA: TGTGCCAGCAGCTTGCTCCATGAGCAGTTCTTC.

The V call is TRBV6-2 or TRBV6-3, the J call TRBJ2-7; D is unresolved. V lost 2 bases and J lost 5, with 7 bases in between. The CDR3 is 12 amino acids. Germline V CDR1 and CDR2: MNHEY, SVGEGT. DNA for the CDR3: TGTGCCAGCAGTTACGTTGCCGACGAGCAGTACTTC. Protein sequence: CASSYVADEQYF.

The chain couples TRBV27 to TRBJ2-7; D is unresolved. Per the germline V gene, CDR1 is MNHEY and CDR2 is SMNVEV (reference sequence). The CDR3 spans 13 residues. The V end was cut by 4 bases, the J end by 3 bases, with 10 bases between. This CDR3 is CASSSSIYYEQYF. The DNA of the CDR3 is TGTGCCAGCAGTTCCTCCATTTACTACGAGCAGTACTTC.

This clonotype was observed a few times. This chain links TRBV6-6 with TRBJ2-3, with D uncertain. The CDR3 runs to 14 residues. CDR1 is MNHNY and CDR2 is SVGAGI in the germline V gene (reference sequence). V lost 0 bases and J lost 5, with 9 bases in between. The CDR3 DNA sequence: TGTGCCAGCAGTTACTCGACTGGGCTAGATACGCAGTATTTT. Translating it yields CASSYSTGLDTQYF.

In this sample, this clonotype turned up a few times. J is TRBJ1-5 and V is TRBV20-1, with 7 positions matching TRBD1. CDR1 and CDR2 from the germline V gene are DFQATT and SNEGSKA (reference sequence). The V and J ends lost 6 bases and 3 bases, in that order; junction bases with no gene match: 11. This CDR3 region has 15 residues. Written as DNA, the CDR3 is TGCAGTGCCAGACAGGGTGCGGGGGCCAATCAGCCCCAGCATTTT. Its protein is CSARQGAGANQPQHF.

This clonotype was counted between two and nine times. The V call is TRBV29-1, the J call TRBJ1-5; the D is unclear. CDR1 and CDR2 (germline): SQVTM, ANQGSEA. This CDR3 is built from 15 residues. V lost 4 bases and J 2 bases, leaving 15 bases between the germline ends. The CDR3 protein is CSVAEDYGGNQPQHF. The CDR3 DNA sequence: TGCAGCGTTGCTGAGGACTACGGGGGCAATCAGCCCCAGCATTTT.